This is a list of T cell receptor beta chains from one sample in a study of CD4 T cells in relation to SARS-CoV-2 and coronaviruses. Here immunoSEQ multiplex PCR was the method, and the copy in TCRdb shows in-frame clones only, minus some. The table has nearly 70,000 clones, roughly 93% seen once. Specimen: naive CD4+ T cells from PBMCs. These receptors all stem from a human donor in good health. Each CDR3 is given with its conserved first and last residue. D genes are given only for firm matches. The listing skips clone size in some rows; elsewhere it reads once, few, many or a size class.

clone_size j_call d_call v_call cdr3_nt cdr3_aa
. TRBJ1-1 . TRBV28 TGTGCCAGCAGTTTATGGGGGAGAGGTTTGGGGACTGAAGCTTTCTTT CASSLWGRGLGTEAFF
. TRBJ1-4 . TRBV19 TGTGCCAGTAGTAAGCCCAACTGGCAGGCTCTTAATGAAAAACTGTTTTTT CASSKPNWQALNEKLFF
. TRBJ2-2 . TRBV28 TGTGCCAGCAGTTTAGAGGGGCGGACGAACACCGGGGAGCTGTTTTTT CASSLEGRTNTGELFF
. TRBJ2-6 . TRBV1 TGCACCAGCAGCCCCGGGACAGGGACTTCTGGGGCCAACGTCCTGACTTTC CTSSPGTGTSGANVLTF
. TRBJ2-1 . TRBV2 TGTGCCAGCCAGGACAGTTTCTACAATGAGCAGTTCTTC CASQDSFYNEQFF
. TRBJ2-1 . TRBV28 TGTGCCAGCAGCCAAAACAATGAGCAGTTCTTC CASSQNNEQFF
. TRBJ1-1 . TRBV18 TGTGCCAGCTCAGCAAATATGCAAAGCACTGAAGCTTTCTTT CASSANMQSTEAFF
. TRBJ1-2 . TRBV3-1/TRBV3-2 TGTGCCAGCAGCCAGACGTATAACTATGGCTACACCTTC CASSQTYNYGYTF
. TRBJ2-7 . TRBV27 TGTGCCAGCAGTCCCCAGCGACAGGTCCCCTCCTACGAGCAGTACTTC CASSPQRQVPSYEQYF
. TRBJ2-3 TRBD2 TRBV27 TGTGCCAGCACCTGGACTAGCGGGAGGGTCCGGGGAGATACGCAGTATTTT CASTWTSGRVRGDTQYF
. TRBJ2-7 . TRBV28 TGTGCCAGCACCCTGGGTGAGGCCTACGAGCAGTACTTC CASTLGEAYEQYF
. TRBJ2-5 TRBD2 TRBV5-1 TGCGCCAGCAGCTCACTAGCGGGGGGACAAGAGACCCAGTACTTC CASSSLAGGQETQYF
. TRBJ2-2 TRBD2 TRBV28 TGTGCCAGCAGCGGGGCTAGCGGGAGATTGGACACCGGGGAGCTGTTTTTT CASSGASGRLDTGELFF
once TRBJ2-2 . TRBV7-2 TGTGCCAGCAGCTTAGTGTTTGTCGGGGAGCTGTTTTTT CASSLVFVGELFF
. TRBJ1-2 . TRBV4-3 TGCGCCAGCAGCCAAGAACAGGGATACTATGGCTACACCTTC CASSQEQGYYGYTF
. TRBJ2-7 TRBD2 TRBV6-2/TRBV6-3 TGTGCCAGCAGTTTGCGACTAGCGGGGAGCTCCTACGAGCAGTACTTC CASSLRLAGSSYEQYF
few TRBJ2-2 . TRBV9 TGTGCCAGCAGCGTAAGCGCGGGGCTGAACACCGGGGAGCTGTTTTTT CASSVSAGLNTGELFF
. TRBJ2-5 TRBD2 TRBV6-6 TGTGCCAGCCGGGAAGCGGGGACCTACCCGTACTTC CASREAGTYPYF
. TRBJ2-7 . TRBV21-1 TGTGCCAGCAGCAAAGTTAGGGCGCAAGGTTACGAGCAGTACTTC CASSKVRAQGYEQYF
. TRBJ2-2 . TRBV18 TGTGCCAGCTCACCATCTACGAACACCGGGGAGCTGTTTTTT CASSPSTNTGELFF
. TRBJ2-5 . TRBV7-9 TGTGCCAGCAGCTTTGGGCAGGGGACAGAGACCCAGTACTTC CASSFGQGTETQYF
few TRBJ1-5 . TRBV10-3 TGTGCCATCAGTGAGTCAACGGGGCGGAATCAGCCCCAGCATTTT CAISESTGRNQPQHF
. TRBJ2-2 TRBD1 TRBV19 TGTGCCGGCCTAAGGGACAGGGGGTCCGGGGAGCTGTTTTTT CAGLRDRGSGELFF
. TRBJ1-6 TRBD1 TRBV7-9 TGTGCCAGCAGCTTAGGGGACAGGGAGCATTCACCCCTCCACTTT CASSLGDREHSPLHF
. TRBJ2-6 . TRBV5-1 TGCGCCAGCAGCTTGGCCGGCGGGGCTGGGGCCAACGTCCTGACTTTC CASSLAGGAGANVLTF
. TRBJ2-1 . TRBV28 TGTGCCAGCCGAATCGGGCGGAAGCACAATGAGCAGTTCTTC CASRIGRKHNEQFF
. TRBJ2-7 TRBD2 TRBV9 TGTGCCAGCAGCGTAGGAGCGGGGTACGCGGAAGAGCAGTACTTC CASSVGAGYAEEQYF
. TRBJ2-6 TRBD1 TRBV18 TGTGCCAGCTCGACACAGGGGGCTTTACTCTCTGGGGCCAACGTCCTGACTTTC CASSTQGALLSGANVLTF
once TRBJ2-3 TRBD2 TRBV10-2 TGCGCCAGCAGTGGGACTAGCGGGAGGAGGAGGGATACGCAGTATTTT CASSGTSGRRRDTQYF